A single TCR beta chain is shown here with its context. This record comes from a study of blood T cell repertoires in COVID-19. On the study more broadly: Samples representing acute and convalescent COVID-19 were sourced from the United States, Italy and Spain. Sources were T cells, B-cell-depleted T cells, or PBMCs; the material itself was cDNA or gDNA.

Trimming stripped 1 base from V and 4 bases from J, with 10 bases between. Germline V gives CDR1 GTSNPN, CDR2 SVGIG (reference sequence). This CDR3 is 13 amino acids long. Seattle researchers signed up patients amid active infection and tracked them longitudinally. In the original analysis: The assay estimated nucleated cells by amplifying reference gene primers. Some clones are missing from TCRdb's copy, which holds only in-frame ones; the method was immunoSEQ multiplex PCR. The V and J calls and the clone size are those of that table, but D and trimming were determined from the DNA. The data contain roughly 160,000 clones, just under 90% of them seen just once; the ten biggest clones take up about 9.4%.

The source is a woman in her 70s with COVID-19, enrolled during active disease. Sequencing was performed on peripheral blood. This chain connects TRBV30 to TRBJ1-1, with D uncertain. CDR3 residues: CAWSGRRGTEAFF. In DNA, the CDR3 is TGTGCCTGGAGTGGGCGCCGGGGCACTGAAGCTTTCTTT.